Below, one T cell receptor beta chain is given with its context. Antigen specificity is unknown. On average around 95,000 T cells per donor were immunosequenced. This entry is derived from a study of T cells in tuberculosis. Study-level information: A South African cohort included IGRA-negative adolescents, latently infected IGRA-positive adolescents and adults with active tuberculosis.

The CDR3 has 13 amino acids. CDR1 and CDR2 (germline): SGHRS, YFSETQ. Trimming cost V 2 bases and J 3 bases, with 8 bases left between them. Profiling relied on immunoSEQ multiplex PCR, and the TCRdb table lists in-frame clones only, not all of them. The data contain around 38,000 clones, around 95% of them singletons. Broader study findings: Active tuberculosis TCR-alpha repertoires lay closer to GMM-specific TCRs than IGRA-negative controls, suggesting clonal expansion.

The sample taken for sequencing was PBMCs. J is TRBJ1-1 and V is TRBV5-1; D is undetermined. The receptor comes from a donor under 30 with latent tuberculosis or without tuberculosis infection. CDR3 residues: CASSFGSDTEAFF. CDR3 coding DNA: TGCGCCAGCAGCTTCGGGTCGGACACTGAAGCTTTCTTT.